Described below is a single TCR beta chain sequence and its context. The data are from a study of blood T cell repertoires in COVID-19. After removal of 8 bases from V and 0 bases from J, the junction contained 4 bases not matched to a gene. Germline V lookup: CDR1 MNHEY, CDR2 SMNVEV (reference sequence). The CDR3 loop spans 15 amino acids. Clones were sequenced by immunoSEQ multiplex PCR, and TCRdb holds only the in-frame ones, with some missing. The data show around 63,000 clones, around 90% seen once. Source material: peripheral blood. The sequence was obtained from a man in his fifties with active COVID-19. J is TRBJ2-6 and V is TRBV27, with 7 nucleotides matching TRBD2. CDR3 protein: CASRRESSGANVLTF. DNA of the CDR3: TGTGCCAGCCGGCGGGAGAGCTCTGGGGCCAACGTCCTGACTTTC. The whole variable domain, filled in from reference TRBV27 and TRBJ2-6, reads EAQVTQNPRYLITVTGKKLTVTCSQNMNHEYMSWYRQDPGLGLRQIYYSMNVEVTDKGDVPEGYKVSRKEKRNFPLILESPSPNQTSLYFCASRRESSGANVLTFGAGSRLTVL.